What follows is one T cell receptor (beta chain) and its context. This entry comes from a study of blood T cell repertoires in COVID-19. Study overall: Whether acute or convalescent, the COVID-19 samples came from the United States, Italy and Spain. The cDNA or gDNA used as material had been derived from T cells, B-cell-depleted T cells, or PBMCs.

Authors' data handling: Nucleated cell counts were estimated from reference gene primer amplification. The repertoire was sequenced with immunoSEQ multiplex PCR; TCRdb's copy has only in-frame clones and lacks some. V, J and clone size are those of that table, while D and trimming were read from the DNA. The sample has 85,000 to 130,000 clones, 90% to 95% seen once. The CDR3 spans 11 residues. Trimming took 6 bases from V and 12 from J, leaving 15 bases between them. CDR1 is MDHEN and CDR2 is SYDVKM in the germline V gene. What was sequenced was peripheral blood. The source is a human donor in a cohort sampled during active COVID-19. This chain links TRBV28 with TRBJ2-7; the D gene is possibly TRBD1 (6 bases). The CDR3 spells CASSLGQNTYF. CDR3 in DNA: TGTGCCAGCAGCCTCGGACAGAATACGTACTTC. Full variable domain (rest looked up from reference TRBV28 and TRBJ2-7): DVKVTQSSRYLVKRTGEKVFLECVQDMDHENMFWYRQDPGLGLRLIYFSYDVKMKEKGDIPEGYSVSREKKERFSLILESASTNQTSMYLCASSLGQNTYFGPGTRLTVT.